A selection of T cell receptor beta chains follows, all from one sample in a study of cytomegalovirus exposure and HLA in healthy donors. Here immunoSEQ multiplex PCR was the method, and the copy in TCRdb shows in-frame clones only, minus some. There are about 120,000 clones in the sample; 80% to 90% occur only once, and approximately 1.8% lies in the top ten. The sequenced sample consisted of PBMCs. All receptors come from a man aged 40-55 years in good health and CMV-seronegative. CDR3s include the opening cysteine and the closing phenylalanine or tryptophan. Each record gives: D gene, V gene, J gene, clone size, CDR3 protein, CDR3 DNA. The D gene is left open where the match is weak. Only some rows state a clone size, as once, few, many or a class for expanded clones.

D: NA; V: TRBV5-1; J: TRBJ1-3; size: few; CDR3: CASSLTVGSGNTIYF; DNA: TGCGCCAGCAGCTTAACAGTCGGCTCTGGAAACACCATATATTTT
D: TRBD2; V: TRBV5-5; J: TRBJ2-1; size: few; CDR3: CASSLDTSGALYNEQFF; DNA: TGTGCCAGCAGCTTGGATACTAGCGGGGCTCTTTACAATGAGCAGTTCTTC
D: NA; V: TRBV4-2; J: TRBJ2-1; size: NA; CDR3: CASSQDFGGEQFF; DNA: TGTGCCAGCAGCCAAGATTTTGGGGGGGAGCAGTTCTTC
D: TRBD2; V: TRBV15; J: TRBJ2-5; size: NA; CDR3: CATSAGTSGSVETQYF; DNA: TGTGCCACCAGCGCCGGGACTAGCGGGAGTGTGGAGACCCAGTACTTC
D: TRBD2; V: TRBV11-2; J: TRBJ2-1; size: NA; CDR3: CASSRGTSGSNEQFF; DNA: TGTGCCAGCAGCCGTGGGACTAGCGGGAGCAATGAGCAGTTCTTC
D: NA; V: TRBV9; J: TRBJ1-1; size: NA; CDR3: CASSVGQGYTEAFF; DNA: TGTGCCAGCAGCGTAGGGCAGGGTTACACTGAAGCTTTCTTT
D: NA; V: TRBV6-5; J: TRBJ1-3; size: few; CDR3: CASSRDMGPGNTIYF; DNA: TGTGCCAGCAGCCGGGACATGGGGCCGGGAAACACCATATATTTT
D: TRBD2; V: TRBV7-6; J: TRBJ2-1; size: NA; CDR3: CASSSSGLTYNEQFF; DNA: TGTGCCAGCAGCTCTAGCGGGCTTACCTACAATGAGCAGTTCTTC
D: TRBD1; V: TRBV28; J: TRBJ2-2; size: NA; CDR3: CASRTGGAVTGELFF; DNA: TGTGCCAGCAGAACAGGGGGCGCGGTCACCGGGGAGCTGTTTTTT
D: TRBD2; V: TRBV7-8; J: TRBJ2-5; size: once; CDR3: CASSLKRLSGEGQETQYF; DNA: TGTGCCAGCAGCTTAAAACGCCTTAGCGGGGAGGGACAAGAGACCCAGTACTTC
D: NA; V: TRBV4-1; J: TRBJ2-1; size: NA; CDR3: CASSPIKEAANEQFF; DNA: TGCGCCAGCAGCCCAATTAAAGAGGCGGCTAATGAGCAGTTCTTC
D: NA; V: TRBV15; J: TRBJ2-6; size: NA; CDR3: CATSSGGSGANGLTF; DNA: TGTGCCACCAGCAGCGGGGGGTCGGGGGCCAACGGCCTGACTTTC
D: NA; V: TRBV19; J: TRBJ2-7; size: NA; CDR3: CASSTGLRREAYEQYF; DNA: TGTGCCAGTAGTACCGGACTTAGAAGGGAAGCCTACGAGCAGTACTTC
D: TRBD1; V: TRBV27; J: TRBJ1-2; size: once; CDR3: CASSLFPSGGIYGYTF; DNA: TGTGCCAGCAGTTTATTCCCCTCAGGGGGGATCTATGGCTACACCTTC
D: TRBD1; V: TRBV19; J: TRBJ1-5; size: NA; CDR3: CASSIDGTAWSNQPQHF; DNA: TGTGCCAGTAGTATAGACGGGACAGCTTGGAGCAATCAGCCCCAGCATTTT
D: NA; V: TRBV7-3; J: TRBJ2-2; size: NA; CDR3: CASSLLGRWSTGELFF; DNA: TGTGCCAGCAGCTTACTCGGGAGATGGTCCACCGGGGAGCTGTTTTTT
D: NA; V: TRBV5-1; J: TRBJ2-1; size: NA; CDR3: CTSSLASGQFF; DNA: TGCACCAGCAGCTTGGCAAGCGGGCAGTTCTTC
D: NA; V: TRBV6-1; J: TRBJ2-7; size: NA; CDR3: CASMSGYEQYF; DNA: TGTGCCAGCATGTCCGGCTACGAGCAGTACTTC
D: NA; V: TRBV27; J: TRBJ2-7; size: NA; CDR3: CASSLSGGYEQYF; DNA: TGTGCCAGCAGTTTATCAGGCGGATACGAGCAGTACTTC
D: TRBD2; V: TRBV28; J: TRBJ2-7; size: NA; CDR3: CASMAGGGYEQYF; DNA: TGTGCCAGCATGGCGGGGGGGGGCTACGAGCAGTACTTC
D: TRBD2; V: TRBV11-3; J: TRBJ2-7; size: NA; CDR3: CASYVQAGVDNSPEQYF; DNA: TGTGCCAGCTATGTTCAAGCGGGAGTTGATAATTCTCCCGAGCAGTACTTC
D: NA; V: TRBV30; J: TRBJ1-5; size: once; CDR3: CAWGYGGGSNQPQHF; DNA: TGTGCCTGGGGATATGGGGGAGGGTCCAATCAGCCCCAGCATTTT